This section outlines one TCR beta chain sequence together with its context. Its antigen is unknown. The data derive from a study of brain metastases from non-small cell lung cancer. Overall study findings and caveats: Compared with their matched primary tumors, approximately 64% of brain metastases showed expanded T-cell clones. Metastases had sparse T cells but largely shared repertoires with primaries. T-cell infiltration was lower in brain metastases than primaries (P < 0.001).

Only in-frame clones appear in the TCRdb table, and some are missing; sequencing was by immunoSEQ multiplex PCR. The sample lists 14,000 to 15,000 clones, around 83% occurring once. V trimming: 2 bases; J trimming: 8 bases; junction bases outside the gene matches: 13. This CDR3 comprises 18 residues. Germline assignment: CDR1 SGHKS and CDR2 YYEKEE (reference sequence). The sequence came from a donor older than 35 with non-small cell lung cancer. Source material: primary lung tumor tissue. This chain links TRBV5-5 with TRBJ1-6; 10 nucleotides agree with TRBD1. CDR3 sequence (DNA): TGTGCCAGCAGCTTTGCCCTCATGCGGACAGGGGGGTATTCACCCCTCCACTTT. The encoded protein is CASSFALMRTGGYSPLHF.